Shown below are 28 T cell receptor beta chains from a single sample sequenced in a study of blood T cell repertoires in COVID-19. Method: immunoSEQ multiplex PCR; TCRdb's copy keeps in-frame clones and lacks some. Of about 140,000 clones in the sample, roughly four fifths were seen once. The sequenced sample consisted of peripheral blood. These receptors came from an elderly woman with acute or convalescent COVID-19.

The V gene is TRBV11-2, the J gene TRBJ1-1; D might be TRBD1 (6 bases). The CDR3 length is 14 residues. The V gene lost 5 bases and the J gene lost 7 bases, with 17 bases spanning the gap. The germline V gene has CDR1 SGHAT and CDR2 FQNNGV. CDR3 coding DNA: TGTGCCAGCAGCCGCTTAGGACAGCGGGATGAAGCTTTCTTT. Translating gives CASSRLGQRDEAFF.

The rearrangement links TRBV5-1 to TRBJ2-7; weak D call: TRBD1 (5 bases). This CDR3 has 13 amino acids. Germline V gene lookup returns CDR1 SGHRS and CDR2 YFSETQ. V was shortened by 1 base and J by 3 bases, with 8 bases between the two germline ends. The CDR3 sequence is CASSLQGIYEQYF. The CDR3 region has the DNA TGCGCCAGCAGCTTGCAGGGAATCTACGAGCAGTACTTC.

J is TRBJ2-5 and V is TRBV19; TRBD2 matches 10 bases. CDR1 LNHDA and CDR2 SQIVND come from the germline V gene (reference sequence). CDR3 length: 15 residues. V was clipped by 3 bases and J by 5 bases; unmatched bases: 6. CDR3 nucleotides: TGTGCCAGTAGTATTATAAGCGGGGGGGCCGAGACCCAGTACTTC. Amino acids: CASSIISGGAETQYF.

The rearrangement joins TRBV6-2 or TRBV6-3 to TRBJ2-7; 7 bases are a match to TRBD1. CDR1 is MNHEY, CDR2 SVGEGT, per germline. V lost 6 bases, J lost 4 bases, and 21 bases stayed unmatched. This CDR3 has 18 amino acids. The CDR3 DNA follows: TGTGCCAGCAGCCACCGGGACAGCGAGACCCTTCACCGATACGAGCAGTACTTC. Its translation: CASSHRDSETLHRYEQYF.

The chain employs TRBV2 and TRBJ1-5; D not resolved. Trimming shortened V by 8 bases and J by 0 bases, and 8 bases separated the two germline ends. Looked up from germline, CDR1 is SNHLY and CDR2 is FYNNEI. The CDR3 extends over 13 amino acids. The CDR3 loop reads CASRGYSNQPQHF. DNA of the CDR3: TGTGCCAGCCGGGGATATAGCAATCAGCCCCAGCATTTT.

CDR3 in amino acids: CASSLVAGGYNSPLHF. The CDR3 bases are TGTGCCAGCAGCTTAGTTGCAGGGGGCTATAATTCACCCCTCCACTTT. J is TRBJ1-6 and V is TRBV7-2; TRBD1 matches 7 bases. This CDR3 comprises 16 residues. J gave up 3 bases and V 1 base, and 3 bases lay outside the gene matches. The germline V gene has CDR1 SGHTA and CDR2 FQGNSA. Full variable domain (outside the CDR3, taken from reference TRBV7-2 and TRBJ1-6): GAGVSQSPSNKVTEKGKDVELRCDPISGHTALYWYRQSLGQGLEFLIYFQGNSAPDKSGLPSDRFSAERTGGSVSTLTIQRTQQEDSAVYLCASSLVAGGYNSPLHFGNGTRLTVT.

This chain joins TRBV6-1 and TRBJ1-2; 8 bases fit TRBD1. The V gene's germline CDR1 is MNHNS and CDR2 SASEGT. The CDR3 loop spans 16 amino acids. V gave up 0 bases and J gave up 6 bases; unmatched junction bases: 9. The CDR3 sequence is CASSEAWYGQGNGYTF. As DNA, the CDR3 is TGTGCCAGCAGTGAAGCTTGGTATGGACAGGGAAATGGCTACACCTTC.

Only a few counts were recorded for this clone. The V call is TRBV28, the J call TRBJ2-5; tentatively, D is TRBD1 (6 bases). The germline gives CDR1 MDHEN, CDR2 SYDVKM. V gave up 5 bases and J gave up 5 bases, with 12 bases separating them. The CDR3 spans 13 residues. CDR3 sequence reads: CASSLFRGETQYF. The CDR3 nucleotides read TGTGCCAGCAGTCTCTTCAGGGGTGAGACCCAGTACTTC.

This chain's CDR3 is CASRQGNQPQHF. CDR3 DNA sequence: TGTGCCAGCAGGCAGGGAAATCAGCCCCAGCATTTT. The chain uses TRBV28 and TRBJ1-5; possible D gene TRBD1, 5 bases. The CDR3 is 12 amino acids. Trimming pared 6 bases from V and 4 bases from J, leaving 7 bases between. The germline CDR1 and CDR2 sequences are MDHEN and SYDVKM.

The V gene is TRBV28, the J gene TRBJ1-2; D is ambiguous. Per the germline V gene, CDR1 is MDHEN and CDR2 is SYDVKM. The CDR3 is 13 amino acids. V lost 2 bases to trimming and J lost 13 bases, with 17 bases between them. The CDR3 coding sequence is TGTGCCAGCAGTTTAGGTACGAGGGATCGGGGCACCTTC. It translates to CASSLGTRDRGTF.

The CDR3 DNA sequence: TGTGCCAGCAGGGAACAGGGGATCACTGAAGCTTTCTTT. Its translation: CASREQGITEAFF. The V and J genes are TRBV2 and TRBJ1-1; TRBD1 agrees at 7 bases. V dropped 6 bases and J dropped 4; count of bases not matched to a gene: 5. The CDR3 length is 13 residues. Germline assignment: CDR1 SNHLY and CDR2 FYNNEI.

The chain links TRBV18 to TRBJ2-1; 7 bases are a match to TRBD2. Per the germline V gene, CDR1 is KGHSH and CDR2 is LQKENI. Unmatched junction bases numbered 4, after V lost 3 bases and J lost 5 bases. This CDR3 contains 14 residues. CDR3 loop: CASSPGLADNEQFF. The DNA for the CDR3 is TGTGCCAGCTCACCGGGGCTAGCGGACAATGAGCAGTTCTTC. Drawing the rest from reference TRBV18 and TRBJ2-1, the complete variable domain is NAGVMQNPRHLVRRRGQEARLRCSPMKGHSHVYWYRQLPEEGLKFMVYLQKENIIDESGMPKERFSAEFPKEGPSILRIQQVVRGDSAAYFCASSPGLADNEQFFGPGTRLTVL.

This chain joins TRBV6-4 and TRBJ1-1; perhaps TRBD1 as D (6 bases). The V gene's germline CDR1 is MRHNA and CDR2 SNTAGT. The CDR3 consists of 17 residues. V was trimmed by 2 bases and J by 10 bases, leaving 26 bases between them. The CDR3 region is CASSDKFVCGGPVSAFF. The CDR3 nucleotides are TGTGCCAGCAGTGACAAGTTTGTGTGCGGGGGCCCCGTATCAGCTTTCTTT.

The V and J genes are TRBV5-3 and TRBJ1-3; the D is unclear. TRBV5-3 is an open reading frame whose function is uncertain. The V end lost 1 base, the J end lost 7 bases, and 15 bases lay between the germline ends. This CDR3 is 15 amino acids long. The CDR3 nucleotides read TGTGCCAGAAGCTTGCTTTGCCTATCGGGGAACACCATATATTTT. Its translation: CARSLLCLSGNTIYF.

V is TRBV4-1 and J is TRBJ1-5, with a tentative D call TRBD1 (5 bases). V dropped 1 base and J dropped 4 bases, with 20 bases sitting between them. This CDR3 comprises 18 residues. The germline V gene encodes CDR1 MGHRA and CDR2 YSYEKL. The CDR3: CASSQGGGRSRVNQPQHF. The CDR3 nucleotides read TGCGCCAGCAGCCAAGGGGGGGGTAGGAGCCGCGTGAATCAGCCCCAGCATTTT.

This clone was observed once. This CDR3 is CAISPSDTEAFF. The CDR3 DNA reads TGTGCCATCAGTCCCTCTGACACTGAAGCTTTCTTT. The chain links TRBV10-3 to TRBJ1-1, with no clear D. Germline V CDR1 and CDR2: ENHRY, SYGVKD. Between the trimmed V and J ends, which lost 5 bases and 3 bases, there was a span of 7 bases. The CDR3 contains 12 residues.

V is TRBV6-5 and J is TRBJ1-1; 9 nucleotides align to TRBD1. Germline CDR1 and CDR2: MNHEY and SVGAGI. The CDR3 extends over 15 amino acids. The trim removed 6 bases at V and 8 bases at J, leaving 13 bases unmatched. The CDR3 reads CASSLAGTGKVEAFF. The CDR3 bases are TGTGCCAGCAGCCTTGCCGGGACAGGGAAGGTGGAAGCTTTCTTT.

This chain joins TRBV5-6 and TRBJ1-4, with 7 positions matching TRBD1. The V segment lost 4 bases and the J segment 8 bases; nucleotides outside the gene matches: 11. CDR3 size: 15 residues. Germline V CDR1 and CDR2: SGHDT, YYEEEE. The chain's CDR3 is CASSHRQGSGEKLFF. The CDR3 DNA reads TGTGCCAGCAGCCATAGACAGGGAAGCGGGGAAAAACTGTTTTTT.

The genes are TRBV28 and TRBJ1-5; no clear D. Per the germline V gene, CDR1 is MDHEN and CDR2 is SYDVKM. V was shortened by 7 bases and J by 4 bases, with 8 bases between the two germline ends. The CDR3 contains 12 residues. The CDR3 DNA reads as TGTGCCAGCATTCGAGGGAATCAGCCCCAGCATTTT. It translates to CASIRGNQPQHF.

The chain employs TRBV3-1 (or the pseudogene TRBV3-2) and TRBJ1-2; the D gene is possibly TRBD1 (6 bases). Germline-derived CDR1 and CDR2 are LGHDT and YNNKEL (reference sequence). The CDR3 runs 13 residues. With 5 bases removed from V and 1 base from J, the gap between germline ends came to 8 bases. The CDR3 loop is CASSSDSNYGYTF. The CDR3 bases are TGTGCCAGCAGCTCGGACAGTAACTATGGCTACACCTTC.

The CDR3 reads CSDRDRGISYNEQFF. The CDR3 DNA reads TGCAGCGACCGGGACAGGGGGATATCCTACAATGAGCAGTTCTTC. The chain employs TRBV29-1 and TRBJ2-1, with 11 bases fitting TRBD1. The CDR3 is 15 amino acids. J lost 1 base, V lost 7 bases, and 6 bases had no gene match. Germline CDR1 and CDR2: SQVTM and ANQGSEA.

The rearrangement links TRBV3-1 (or the pseudogene TRBV3-2) to TRBJ2-5, with 9 bases fitting TRBD2. The V segment lost 1 base and the J segment 3 bases; nucleotides outside the gene matches: 3. The CDR3 runs 15 residues. Germline CDR1 reads LGHDT; CDR2 reads YNNKEL (reference sequence). As DNA, the CDR3 is TGTGCCAGCAGCCAAGCCAGACTAGCGGAAGAGACCCAGTACTTC. Amino acid sequence: CASSQARLAEETQYF.

The chain couples TRBV27 to TRBJ1-5; 10 bases agree with TRBD1. The CDR3 spans 15 residues. Germline V gene data show CDR1 as MNHEY and CDR2 as SMNVEV (reference sequence). V shed 5 bases, J shed 7 bases, and the junction held 8 bases outside the gene matches. Written as DNA, the CDR3 is TGTGCCAGCAGTCCGGGACAGGGGCTTGGGCAGCCCCAGCATTTT. Translated, it gives CASSPGQGLGQPQHF.

The DNA for the CDR3 is TGTGCCAGCAGCGCCGGACAGGGGGCGAGCACTGAAGCTTTCTTT. This codes for CASSAGQGASTEAFF. The chain couples TRBV11-3 to TRBJ1-1, with 11 bases fitting TRBD1. The germline CDR1 and CDR2 sequences are SGHNT and YENEEA. The trim removed 5 bases at V and 4 bases at J, leaving 6 bases unmatched. The CDR3 runs to 15 residues.

The J gene is TRBJ1-2, the V gene TRBV7-9; D unclear. The CDR3 is 13 residues long. V lost 1 base and J lost 5, with 8 bases in between. Germline V gene lookup returns CDR1 SEHNR and CDR2 FQNEAQ (reference sequence). The CDR3 protein is CASSLGGGYGYTF. The CDR3 DNA follows: TGTGCCAGCAGCTTAGGAGGAGGGTATGGCTACACCTTC.

This rearrangement joins TRBV2 to TRBJ2-7, with 7 positions matching TRBD2. Germline V gene lookup returns CDR1 SNHLY and CDR2 FYNNEI. The ends lost 2 bases at V and 5 bases at J; junction bases unmatched: 21. The CDR3 runs to 19 residues. CDR3 in amino acids: CASSEYPPAPAGSMNEQYF. CDR3 bases: TGTGCCAGCAGTGAATATCCTCCGGCTCCAGCGGGGAGTATGAACGAGCAGTACTTC.

V usage is TRBV5-8 and J usage is TRBJ1-2; D uncertain. CDR3 length: 16 residues. Trimming removed 0 bases at V and 0 bases at J, with 12 bases between. Germline V lookup: CDR1 SGHTS, CDR2 YDEGEE. The CDR3: CASSLADLTSNYGYTF. As DNA, the CDR3 is TGTGCCAGCAGCTTGGCGGATCTGACTTCTAACTATGGCTACACCTTC. Full variable domain (outside the CDR3, taken from reference TRBV5-8 and TRBJ1-2): EAGVTQSPTHLIKTRGQQATLRCSPISGHTSVYWYQQALGLGLQFLLWYDEGEERNRGNFPPRFSGRQFPNYSSELNVNALELEDSALYLCASSLADLTSNYGYTFGSGTRLTVV.

The chain has TRBV18 and TRBJ1-2; TRBD1 agrees at 11 bases. Germline V CDR1 and CDR2: KGHSH, LQKENI. The length of the CDR3 is 15 residues. V was clipped by 2 bases and J by 3 bases; unmatched bases: 2. The CDR3 bases are TGTGCCAGCTCACCAAGGACAGGGGGCTACTATGGCTACACCTTC. Its protein product is CASSPRTGGYYGYTF. Full variable domain (missing parts from reference TRBV18 and TRBJ1-2): NAGVMQNPRHLVRRRGQEARLRCSPMKGHSHVYWYRQLPEEGLKFMVYLQKENIIDESGMPKERFSAEFPKEGPSILRIQQVVRGDSAAYFCASSPRTGGYYGYTFGSGTRLTVV.